The present T cell receptor (beta chain) was sequenced within a study of shared clonotypes between healthy human individuals. Whole-study results and caveats: All-four-donor shared clonotypes had higher generation probabilities than non-shared clonotypes did. A handful of donors shared around 5.2% of their naive CD4 clonotypes.

Clones were read by immunoSEQ multiplex PCR, and TCRdb kept only the in-frame ones, dropping some. Of 1.5 million to 2.5 million clones in the sample, less than 95% were seen once. Terminally differentiated effector memory CD45RA+ cells were excluded by CCR7 positive selection of CD45RO-negative cells. This CDR3 is built from 13 residues. V shed 5 bases and J shed 0 bases, with 7 bases lying between them. Germline CDR1 reads MNHEY; CDR2 reads SVGAGI. With respect to this clone: Its antigen remains unknown.

J is TRBJ1-1 and V is TRBV6-5, with no clear D. The sample was naive CD8+ T cells sorted from blood. This clonotype originated in a man aged 18 to 29 in good health. CDR3 in amino acids: CASSPIMNTEAFF. The DNA of the CDR3 is TGTGCCAGCAGTCCTATAATGAACACTGAAGCTTTCTTT.